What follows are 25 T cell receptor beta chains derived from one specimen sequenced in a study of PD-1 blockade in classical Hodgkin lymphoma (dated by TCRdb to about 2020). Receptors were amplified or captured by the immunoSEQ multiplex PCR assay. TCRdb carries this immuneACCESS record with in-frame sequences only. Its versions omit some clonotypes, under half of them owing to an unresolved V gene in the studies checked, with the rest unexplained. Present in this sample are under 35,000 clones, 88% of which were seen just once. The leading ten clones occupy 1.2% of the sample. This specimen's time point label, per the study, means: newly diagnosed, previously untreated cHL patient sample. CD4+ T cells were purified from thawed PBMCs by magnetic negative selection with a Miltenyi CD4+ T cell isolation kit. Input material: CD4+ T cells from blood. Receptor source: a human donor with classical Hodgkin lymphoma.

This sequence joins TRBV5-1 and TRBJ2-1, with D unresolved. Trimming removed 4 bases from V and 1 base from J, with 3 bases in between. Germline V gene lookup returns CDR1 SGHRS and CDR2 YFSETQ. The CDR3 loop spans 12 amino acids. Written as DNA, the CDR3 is TGCGCCAGCAGCCTGTCCTACAATGAGCAGTTCTTC. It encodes CASSLSYNEQFF.

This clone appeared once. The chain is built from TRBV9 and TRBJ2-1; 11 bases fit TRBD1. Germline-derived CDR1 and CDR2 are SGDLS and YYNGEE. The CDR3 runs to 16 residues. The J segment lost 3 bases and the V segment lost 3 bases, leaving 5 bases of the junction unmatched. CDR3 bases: TGTGCCAGCAGCGGGGACAGGGGGAAAGGCTACAATGAGCAGTTCTTC. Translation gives CASSGDRGKGYNEQFF. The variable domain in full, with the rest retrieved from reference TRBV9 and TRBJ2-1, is DSGVTQTPKHLITATGQRVTLRCSPRSGDLSVYWYQQSLDQGLQFLIQYYNGEERAKGNILERFSAQQFPDLHSELNLSSLELGDSALYFCASSGDRGKGYNEQFFGPGTRLTVL.

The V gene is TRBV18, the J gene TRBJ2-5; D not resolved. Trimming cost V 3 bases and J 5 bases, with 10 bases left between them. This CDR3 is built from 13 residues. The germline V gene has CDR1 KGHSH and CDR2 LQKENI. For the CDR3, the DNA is TGTGCCAGCTCACCGGACGTCAGGGAGACCCAGTACTTC. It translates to CASSPDVRETQYF. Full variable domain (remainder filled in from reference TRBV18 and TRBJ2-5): NAGVMQNPRHLVRRRGQEARLRCSPMKGHSHVYWYRQLPEEGLKFMVYLQKENIIDESGMPKERFSAEFPKEGPSILRIQQVVRGDSAAYFCASSPDVRETQYFGPGTRLLVL.

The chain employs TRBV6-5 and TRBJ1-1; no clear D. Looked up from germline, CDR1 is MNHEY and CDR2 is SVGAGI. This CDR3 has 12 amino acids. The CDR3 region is CASAASPGEAFF. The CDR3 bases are TGTGCGAGCGCGGCCAGCCCGGGTGAAGCTTTCTTT.

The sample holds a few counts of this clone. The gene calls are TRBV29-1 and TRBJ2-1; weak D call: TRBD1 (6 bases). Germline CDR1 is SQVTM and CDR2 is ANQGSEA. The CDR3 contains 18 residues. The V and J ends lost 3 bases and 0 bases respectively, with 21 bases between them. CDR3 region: CSVERSQGSLSSYNEQFF. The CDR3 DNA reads TGCAGCGTTGAGAGGTCGCAGGGGTCCCTTAGCTCCTACAATGAGCAGTTCTTC.

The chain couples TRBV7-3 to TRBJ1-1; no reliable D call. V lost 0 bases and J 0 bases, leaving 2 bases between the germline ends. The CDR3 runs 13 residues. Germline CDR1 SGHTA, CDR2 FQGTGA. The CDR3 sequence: CASSLTVNTEAFF. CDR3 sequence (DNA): TGTGCCAGCAGCTTAACAGTGAACACTGAAGCTTTCTTT. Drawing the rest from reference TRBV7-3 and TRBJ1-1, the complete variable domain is GAGVSQTPSNKVTEKGKYVELRCDPISGHTALYWYRQSLGQGPEFLIYFQGTGAADDSGLPNDRFFAVRPEGSVSTLKIQRTERGDSAVYLCASSLTVNTEAFFGQGTRLTVV.

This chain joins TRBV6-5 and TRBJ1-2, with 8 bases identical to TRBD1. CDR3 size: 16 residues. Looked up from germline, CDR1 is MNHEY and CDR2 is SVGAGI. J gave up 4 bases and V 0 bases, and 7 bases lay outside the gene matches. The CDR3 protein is CASSYSIRTGSYGYTF. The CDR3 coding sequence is TGTGCCAGCAGTTACTCGATACGGACAGGGAGCTATGGCTACACCTTC.

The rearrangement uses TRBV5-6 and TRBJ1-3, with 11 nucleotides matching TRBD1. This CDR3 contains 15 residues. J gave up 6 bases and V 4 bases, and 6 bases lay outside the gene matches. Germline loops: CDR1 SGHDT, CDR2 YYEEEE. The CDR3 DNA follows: TGTGCCAGCAGCACGGGACAGGGGGGGATAAACACCATATATTTT. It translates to CASSTGQGGINTIYF.

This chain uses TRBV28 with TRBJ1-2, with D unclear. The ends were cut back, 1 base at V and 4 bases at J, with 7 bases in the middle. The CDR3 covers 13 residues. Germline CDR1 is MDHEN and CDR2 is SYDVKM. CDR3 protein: CASSLSGRYGYTF. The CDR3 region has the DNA TGTGCCAGCAGTTTATCCGGGCGCTATGGCTACACCTTC.

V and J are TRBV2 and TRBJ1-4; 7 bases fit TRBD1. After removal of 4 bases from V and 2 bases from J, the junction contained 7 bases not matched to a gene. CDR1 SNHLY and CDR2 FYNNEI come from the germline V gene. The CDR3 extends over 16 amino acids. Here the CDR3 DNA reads TGTGCCAGCAGTGGGGCAGGGGGAGGCACTAATGAAAAACTGTTTTTT. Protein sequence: CASSGAGGGTNEKLFF. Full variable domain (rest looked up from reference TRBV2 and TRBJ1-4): EPEVTQTPSHQVTQMGQEVILRCVPISNHLYFYWYRQILGQKVEFLVSFYNNEISEKSEIFDDQFSVERPDGSNFTLKIRSTKLEDSAMYFCASSGAGGGTNEKLFFGSGTQLSVL.

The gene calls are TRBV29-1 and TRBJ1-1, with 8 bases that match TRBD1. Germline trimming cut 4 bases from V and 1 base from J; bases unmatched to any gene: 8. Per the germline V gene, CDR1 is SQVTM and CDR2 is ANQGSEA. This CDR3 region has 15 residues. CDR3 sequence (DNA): TGCAGCGTTGCTTTCCGGGACAGGAAGAACACTGAAGCTTTCTTT. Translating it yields CSVAFRDRKNTEAFF.

The CDR3 bases are TGTGCTAGTATCCCCCAAGAGACCCAGTACTTC. This translates into CASIPQETQYF. The chain couples TRBV12-5 to TRBJ2-5; no reliable D call. V gave up 8 bases and J gave up 1 base, with 5 bases separating them. There are 11 residues in the CDR3. Germline CDR1 LGHNT, CDR2 FRNRAP.

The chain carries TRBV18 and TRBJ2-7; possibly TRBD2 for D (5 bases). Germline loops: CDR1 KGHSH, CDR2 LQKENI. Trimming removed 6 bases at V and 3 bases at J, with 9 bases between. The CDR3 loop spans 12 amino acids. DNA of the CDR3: TGTGCCAGCTCTCGAGGGAACTACGAGCAGTACGTC. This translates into CASSRGNYEQYV.

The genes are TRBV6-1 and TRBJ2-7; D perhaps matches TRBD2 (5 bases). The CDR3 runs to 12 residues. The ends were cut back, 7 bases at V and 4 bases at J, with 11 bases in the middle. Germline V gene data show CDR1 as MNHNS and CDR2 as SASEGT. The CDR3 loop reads CASKGLQYEQYF. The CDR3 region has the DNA TGTGCCAGCAAAGGACTTCAGTACGAGCAGTACTTC.

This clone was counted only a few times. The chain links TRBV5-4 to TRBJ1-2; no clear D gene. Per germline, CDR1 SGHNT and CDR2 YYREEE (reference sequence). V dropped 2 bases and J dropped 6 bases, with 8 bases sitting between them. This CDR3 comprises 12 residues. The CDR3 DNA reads TGTGCCAGCAGCTTAAATGCGGATGGCTACACCTTC. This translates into CASSLNADGYTF. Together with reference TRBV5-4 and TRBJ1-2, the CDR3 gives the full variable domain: ETGVTQSPTHLIKTRGQQVTLRCSSQSGHNTVSWYQQALGQGPQFIFQYYREEENGRGNFPPRFSGLQFPNYSSELNVNALELDDSALYLCASSLNADGYTFGSGTRLTVV.

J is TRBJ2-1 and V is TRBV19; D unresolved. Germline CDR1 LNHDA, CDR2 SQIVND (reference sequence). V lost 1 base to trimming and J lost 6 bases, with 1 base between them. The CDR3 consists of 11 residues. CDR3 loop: CASSIGNEQFF. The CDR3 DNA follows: TGTGCCAGTAGTATAGGCAATGAGCAGTTCTTC.

CDR3 amino acids: CASRGAGGLHNEQFF. DNA for the CDR3: TGTGCCAGCAGGGGAGCGGGAGGGCTACACAATGAGCAGTTCTTC. The chain combines TRBV25-1 with TRBJ2-1; the match to TRBD2 covers 10 bases. The V segment lost 6 bases and the J segment 5 bases; nucleotides outside the gene matches: 7. CDR1 and CDR2 (germline): MGHDK, SYGVNS. The length of the CDR3 is 15 residues. Combining the CDR3 with reference TRBV25-1 and TRBJ2-1 gives the whole variable domain EADIYQTPRYLVIGTGKKITLECSQTMGHDKMYWYQQDPGMELHLIHYSYGVNSTEKGDLSSESTVSRIRTEHFPLTLESARPSHTSQYLCASRGAGGLHNEQFFGPGTRLTVL.

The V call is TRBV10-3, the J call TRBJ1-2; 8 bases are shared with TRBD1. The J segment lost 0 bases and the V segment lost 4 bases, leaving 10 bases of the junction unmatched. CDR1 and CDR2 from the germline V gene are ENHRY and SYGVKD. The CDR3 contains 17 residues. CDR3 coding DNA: TGTGCCATCAGTGTTCGGGACAGGCTAGACGCTAACTATGGCTACACCTTC. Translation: CAISVRDRLDANYGYTF.

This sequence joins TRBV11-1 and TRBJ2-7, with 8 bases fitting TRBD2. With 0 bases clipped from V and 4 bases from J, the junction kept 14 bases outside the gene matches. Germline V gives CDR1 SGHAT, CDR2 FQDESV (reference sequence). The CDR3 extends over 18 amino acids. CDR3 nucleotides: TGTGCCAGCAGCTTAGCGCTCAGCAGCGGGGGATTAAGGTACGAGCAGTACTTC. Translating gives CASSLALSSGGLRYEQYF.

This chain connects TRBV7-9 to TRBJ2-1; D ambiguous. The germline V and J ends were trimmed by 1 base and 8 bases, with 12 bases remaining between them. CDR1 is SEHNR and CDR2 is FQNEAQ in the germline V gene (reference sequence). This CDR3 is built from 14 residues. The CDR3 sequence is CASSLVRVADEQFF. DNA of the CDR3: TGTGCCAGCAGCTTAGTTCGGGTTGCCGATGAGCAGTTCTTC.

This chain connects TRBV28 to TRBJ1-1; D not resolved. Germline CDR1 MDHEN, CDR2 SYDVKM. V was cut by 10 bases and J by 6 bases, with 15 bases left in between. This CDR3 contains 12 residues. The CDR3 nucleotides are TGTGCCACCAGGCCCTCCTTTGCTGAAGCTTTCTTT. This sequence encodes CATRPSFAEAFF.

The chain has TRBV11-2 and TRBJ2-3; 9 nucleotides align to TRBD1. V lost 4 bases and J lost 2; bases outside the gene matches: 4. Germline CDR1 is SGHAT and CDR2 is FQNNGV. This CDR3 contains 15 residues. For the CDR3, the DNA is TGTGCCAGCAGCTCTGACAGGGGGGTCACAGATACGCAGTATTTT. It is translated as CASSSDRGVTDTQYF.

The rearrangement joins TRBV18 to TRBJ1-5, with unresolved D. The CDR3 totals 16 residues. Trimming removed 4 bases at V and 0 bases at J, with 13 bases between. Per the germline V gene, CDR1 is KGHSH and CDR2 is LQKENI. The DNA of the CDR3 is TGTGCCAGCTCACGCCTAATGGTAAATAGCAATCAGCCCCAGCATTTT. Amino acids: CASSRLMVNSNQPQHF.

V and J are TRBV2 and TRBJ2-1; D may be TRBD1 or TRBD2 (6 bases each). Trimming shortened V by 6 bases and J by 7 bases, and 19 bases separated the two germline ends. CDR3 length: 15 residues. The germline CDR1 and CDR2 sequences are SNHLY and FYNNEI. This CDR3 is CASSETGGGQNEQFF. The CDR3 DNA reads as TGTGCCAGCAGCGAAACCGGAGGGGGTCAGAATGAGCAGTTCTTC.

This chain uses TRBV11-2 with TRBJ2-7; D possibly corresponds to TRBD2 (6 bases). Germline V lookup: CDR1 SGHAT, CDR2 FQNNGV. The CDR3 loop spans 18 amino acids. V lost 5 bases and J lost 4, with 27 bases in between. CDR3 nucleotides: TGTGCCAGCAGCCCACAGCCGGGAGCTATCGAAGTAGGGTACGAGCAGTACTTC. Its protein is CASSPQPGAIEVGYEQYF.